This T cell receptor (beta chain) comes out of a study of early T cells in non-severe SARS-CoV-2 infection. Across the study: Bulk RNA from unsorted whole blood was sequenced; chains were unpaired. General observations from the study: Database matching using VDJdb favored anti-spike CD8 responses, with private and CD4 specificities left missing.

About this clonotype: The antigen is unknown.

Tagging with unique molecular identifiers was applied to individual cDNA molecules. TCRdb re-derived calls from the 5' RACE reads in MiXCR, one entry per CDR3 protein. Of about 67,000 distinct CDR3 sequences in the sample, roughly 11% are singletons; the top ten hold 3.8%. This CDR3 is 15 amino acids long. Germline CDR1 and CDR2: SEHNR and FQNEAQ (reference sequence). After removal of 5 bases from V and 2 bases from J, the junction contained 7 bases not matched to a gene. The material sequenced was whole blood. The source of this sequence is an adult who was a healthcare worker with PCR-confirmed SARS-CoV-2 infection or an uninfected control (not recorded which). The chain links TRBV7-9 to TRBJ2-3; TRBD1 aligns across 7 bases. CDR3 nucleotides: TGTGCCAGCAGCCCCACAGGGGTAGCCACAGATACGCAGTATTTT. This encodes CASSPTGVATDTQYF.